This T cell receptor beta chain was identified in a study of beta chain features in type 1 diabetes. Whole-study context: Age, gender and cell yields were similar between patients and healthy donors. General study results and limits: At VDJ recombination sites, type 1 diabetes patients had fewer insertions and more deleted nucleotides. Type 1 diabetes patients had TCRB CDR3s that were shorter (moderately but significantly so) in all four CD4+ subsets.

Isolation of CD4+ naive, central memory, regulatory and stem cell-like memory cells was achieved by sorting via CD45RO/CCR7/CD25/CD127/CD95/CD27. Every isolated RNA sample was fully reverse transcribed, so sequencing captured expressed TCRB transcripts. Using immunoSEQ multiplex PCR, the repertoire was profiled, and TCRdb retains in-frame clones only, with some absent. The data hold under 250,000 clones, with approximately 15% observed a single time. A few counts support this clone. What it binds is unknown. The material sequenced was naive CD4+ T cells from blood. This TCR derives from a man younger than 45 with type 1 diabetes.

Here the CDR3 DNA reads TGTGCCAGCAGTTTCACGGACAGGGCGGCTTTCTTT. This encodes CASSFTDRAAFF. The chain has TRBV6-5 and TRBJ1-1, with 8 bases identical to TRBD1. The J segment lost 11 bases and the V segment lost 4 bases, leaving 6 bases of the junction unmatched. From germline, CDR1 is MNHEY and CDR2 SVGAGI. The CDR3 totals 12 residues.